This TCR beta chain originates from a study of blood T cells in healthy people across ages. A second about 6 to 12 cycle PCR used barcoded and J-beta primers. Template switching added a 12-random-nucleotide identifier to every cDNA molecule. TCRdb re-called the 5' RACE reads with MiXCR, one entry per CDR3 protein. In the table there are approximately 730,000 distinct CDR3 sequences, 53% of which are singletons. Each sample provided at least 5 micrograms of extracted total RNA. The sample holds a few counts of this clonotype. The germline V gene has CDR1 SGHTA and CDR2 FQGTGA. Trimming shortened V by 1 base and J by 9 bases, and 13 bases separated the two germline ends. CDR3 length: 14 amino acids.

This receptor was taken from a man older than 75 in good health. The sample comprised blood. The J gene is TRBJ2-1, the V gene TRBV7-3; D possibly corresponds to TRBD2 (6 bases). In nucleotides, the CDR3 is TGTGCCAGCAGCTTAAGTTCGGTGCGGGGTGAGCAGTTCTTC. Encoded protein: CASSLSSVRGEQFF. Together with reference TRBV7-3 and TRBJ2-1, the CDR3 gives the full variable domain: GAGVSQTPSNKVTEKGKYVELRCDPISGHTALYWYRQSLGQGPEFLIYFQGTGAADDSGLPNDRFFAVRPEGSVSTLKIQRTERGDSAVYLCASSLSSVRGEQFFGPGTRLTVL.